This TCR beta chain was sequenced during a study of low-dose radiotherapy and immunotherapy resistance in tumors. The time point is: after trial treatment. Sample treatment: LDRT plus nivolumab, ipilimumab, low-dose cyclophosphamide and aspirin (RACIN trial). The germline gives CDR1 DFQATT, CDR2 SNEGSKA (reference sequence). The length of the CDR3 is 14 residues. V was shortened by 3 bases and J by 4 bases, with 16 bases between the two germline ends. Gene-specific TRAV and TRBV primers were used for first-strand cDNA, covering alpha and beta chains. A roughly 20-cycle PCR with a constant-region primer and V-primer adapter amplified TCRs. TCRdb redid the calling of the reads with MiXCR, one entry per CDR3 protein. The sample shows 100,000 or so distinct CDR3 sequences, about a fifth of them seen only once.

The V call is TRBV20-1, the J call TRBJ2-7, with D tentatively TRBD2 (5 bases). This sequence was found in a male donor with prostate cancer. The sequencing used PBMCs, collected after low-dose radiotherapy plus immunotherapy. CDR3: CSASAAARGYEQYF. As DNA, the CDR3 is TGCAGTGCTAGCGCAGCCGCCCGGGGTTACGAGCAGTACTTC.